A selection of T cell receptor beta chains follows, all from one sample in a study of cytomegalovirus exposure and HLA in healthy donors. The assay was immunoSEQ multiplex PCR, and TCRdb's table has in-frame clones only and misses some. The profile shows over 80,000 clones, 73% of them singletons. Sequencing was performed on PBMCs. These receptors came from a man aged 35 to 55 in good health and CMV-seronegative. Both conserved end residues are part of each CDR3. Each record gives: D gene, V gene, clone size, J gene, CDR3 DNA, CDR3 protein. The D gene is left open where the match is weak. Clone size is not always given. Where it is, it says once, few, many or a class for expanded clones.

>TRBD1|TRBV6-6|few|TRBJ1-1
TGTGCCAGCAGCTCTAGACAGGGCATGAACACTGAAGCTTTCTTT
CASSSRQGMNTEAFF
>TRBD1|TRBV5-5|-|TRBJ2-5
TGTGCCAGCAGCTCCCCCCGGACAGGGCTAGAGACCCAGTACTTC
CASSSPRTGLETQYF
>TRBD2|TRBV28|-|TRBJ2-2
TGTGCCAGCAGTCTGACTGGGGCGGGGGGCCAGGTCGGGGAGCTGTTTTTT
CASSLTGAGGQVGELFF
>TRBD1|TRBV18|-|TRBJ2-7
TGTGCCAGCTCGACAGGGGGCAGTAGCTACGAGCAGTACTTC
CASSTGGSSYEQYF
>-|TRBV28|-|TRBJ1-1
TGTGCCAGCAGTTCCAGGATCGGGAACACTGAAGCTTTCTTT
CASSSRIGNTEAFF
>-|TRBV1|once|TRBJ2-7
TGCACCAGCAGCCAAGTCTTACGTAACGGGGGGGCCCACGAGCAGTACTTC
CTSSQVLRNGGAHEQYF
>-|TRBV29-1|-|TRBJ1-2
TGCAGCGTTGAGGGCGCCAGCTCTCTATTCCACTATGGCTACACCTTC
CSVEGASSLFHYGYTF
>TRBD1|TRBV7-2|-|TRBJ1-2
TGTGCCAGCAATATCAGACAGGGGGCGGACTATGGCTACACCTTC
CASNIRQGADYGYTF
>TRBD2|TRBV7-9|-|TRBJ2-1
TGTGCCAGCAGCCCCCCCGGGACTAGCATTCACAATGAGCAGTTCTTC
CASSPPGTSIHNEQFF
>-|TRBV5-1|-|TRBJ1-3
TGCGCCAGCAGTTTGGGAGGAGCAAACACCATATATTTT
CASSLGGANTIYF
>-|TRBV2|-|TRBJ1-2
TGTGCCAGCAGTGAATGGGTGGGCATCTATGGCTACACCTTC
CASSEWVGIYGYTF
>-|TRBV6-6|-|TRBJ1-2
TGTGCCAGCAGTTACGGCTTACAGGGTAACTATGGCTACACCTTC
CASSYGLQGNYGYTF
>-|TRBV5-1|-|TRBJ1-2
TGCGCCAGCAGCTTGGTGGGAGAGTATGGCTACACCTTC
CASSLVGEYGYTF
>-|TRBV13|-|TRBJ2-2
TGTGCCAGCAGCTTAGGTTTTACGAACACCGGGGAGCTGTTTTTT
CASSLGFTNTGELFF
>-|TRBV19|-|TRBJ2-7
TGTGCCAGTAGTATATTGGCAGGGCCCCACGAGCAGTACTTC
CASSILAGPHEQYF
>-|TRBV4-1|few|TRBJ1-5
TGCGCCAGCAGCCAAGAACACGCGGGGCCGCCGCATTTT
CASSQEHAGPPHF
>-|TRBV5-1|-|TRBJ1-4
TGCGCCAGCAGCTTGGTTCAGAGCGGTGAAAAACTGTTTTTT
CASSLVQSGEKLFF
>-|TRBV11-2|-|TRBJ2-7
TGTGCCAGCAGTCGTCCCCTTCCCCCCTACGAGCAGTACTTC
CASSRPLPPYEQYF
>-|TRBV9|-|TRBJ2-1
TGTGCCAGCAGCGTATTGAGCGGAACTTACAATGAGCAGTTCTTC
CASSVLSGTYNEQFF
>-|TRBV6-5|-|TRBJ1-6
TGTGCCAGCAGTTGGGCCCTCGATTCACCCCTCCACTTT
CASSWALDSPLHF
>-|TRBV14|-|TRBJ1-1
TGTGCCAGCAGCCCTCAGCTGAGGAACCCTGAAGCTTTCTTT
CASSPQLRNPEAFF
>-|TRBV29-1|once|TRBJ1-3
TGCAGCGTTGACGTGGGAGGGGAGGGCCCCTCTGGAAACACCATATATTTT
CSVDVGGEGPSGNTIYF
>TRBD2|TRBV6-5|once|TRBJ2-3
TGTGCCAGCAGTATTAGCGGGGGGGGCCCAGATACGCAGTATTTT
CASSISGGGPDTQYF
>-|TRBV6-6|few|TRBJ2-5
TGTGCCAGCACCGCGAGCATAACGATCGGGACCCAGTACTTC
CASTASITIGTQYF
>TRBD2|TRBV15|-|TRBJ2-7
TGTGCCACCGGAGCGGGGGTTTCCTACGAGCAGTACTTC
CATGAGVSYEQYF
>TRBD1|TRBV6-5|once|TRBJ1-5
TGTGCCAGCAGTTATTACAGGGGTAGCAATCAGCCCCAGCATTTT
CASSYYRGSNQPQHF
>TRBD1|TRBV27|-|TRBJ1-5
TGTGCCAGCAGTTTTAAGACAGGGTACGATCAGCCCCAGCATTTT
CASSFKTGYDQPQHF
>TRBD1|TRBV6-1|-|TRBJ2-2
TGTGCCAGCAGTGCTCTGGGAAGGGGGCTGGTCACCGGGGAGCTGTTTTTT
CASSALGRGLVTGELFF
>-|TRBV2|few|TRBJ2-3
TGTGCCAGCAAAACCCGAGGCACTAGCACAGATACGCAGTATTTT
CASKTRGTSTDTQYF
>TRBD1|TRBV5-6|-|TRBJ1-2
TGTGCCAGCAGCTTGGGGGGACAGCCGGGCTACCCCTTC
CASSLGGQPGYPF
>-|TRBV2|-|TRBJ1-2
TGTGCCTCCCTCGGGGGACGATCGGATGGCTACACCTTC
CASLGGRSDGYTF
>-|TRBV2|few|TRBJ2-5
TGTGCCAGCACCGAAGGGGTAGGGGAGACCCAGTACTTC
CASTEGVGETQYF
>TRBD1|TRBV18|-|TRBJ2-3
TGTGCCAGCTCACCTCAGGGGGCATTCGGGGATACGCAGTATTTT
CASSPQGAFGDTQYF
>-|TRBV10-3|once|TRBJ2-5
TGTGCCATTAAAAGAGGGCCACCCCAAGAGACCCAGTACTTC
CAIKRGPPQETQYF
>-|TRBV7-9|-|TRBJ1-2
TGTGCCAGCAGCCCACACGGATTGACAGACTTATATGGCTACACCTTC
CASSPHGLTDLYGYTF
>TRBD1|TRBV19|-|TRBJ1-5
TGTGCCAGTTCCGGTGAGGGACAGGAAATATCCTATAGCAATCAGCCCCAGCATTTT
CASSGEGQEISYSNQPQHF
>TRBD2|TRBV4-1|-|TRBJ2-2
TGCGCCAGCAGCCAAGTGTCACGGGGGGGTAGCACCGGGGAGCTGTTTTTT
CASSQVSRGGSTGELFF
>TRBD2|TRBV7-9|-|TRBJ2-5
TGTGCCAGCAGTTCTAGCGGGGATTACCAAGAGACCCAGTACTTC
CASSSSGDYQETQYF
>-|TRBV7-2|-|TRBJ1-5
TGTGCCAGCAGCTTAGTCGGTGATAGCAATCAGCCCCAGCATTTT
CASSLVGDSNQPQHF
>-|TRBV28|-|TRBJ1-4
TGTGCCAGCAGTCCCTCGGGAGGGAAGGGGGAAAAACTGTTTTTT
CASSPSGGKGEKLFF
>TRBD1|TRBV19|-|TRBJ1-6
TGTGCCAGTAGTAAGGGGGACAGGGGATATAATTCACCCCTCCACTTT
CASSKGDRGYNSPLHF
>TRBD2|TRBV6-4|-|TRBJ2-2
TGTGCCAGCAGCCTAGCGGGGGACACCGGGGAGCTGTTTTTT
CASSLAGDTGELFF
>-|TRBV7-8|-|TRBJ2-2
TGTGCCAGCAGCTTAGTAATCAGTCCGAACACCGGGGAGCTGTTTTTT
CASSLVISPNTGELFF
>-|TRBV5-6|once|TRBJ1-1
TGTGCCAGCAGCTTGGACAGAAGGACTGAAGCTTTCTTT
CASSLDRRTEAFF
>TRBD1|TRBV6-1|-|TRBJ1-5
TGTGCCAGCAGTGACGACAGGGGAGTTAGTCAGCCCCAGCATTTT
CASSDDRGVSQPQHF
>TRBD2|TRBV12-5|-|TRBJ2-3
TGTGCTAGCTCCAGCGGGGTTAGCACAGATACGCAGTATTTT
CASSSGVSTDTQYF
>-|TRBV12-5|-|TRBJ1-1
TGTGCTAGTGGTTTGCAACAACAGGGCACTGAAGCTTTCTTT
CASGLQQQGTEAFF
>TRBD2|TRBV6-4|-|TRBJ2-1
TGTGCCAGCAGTGACTCGGGACTAGCGGGGGGGCATGAGCAGTTCTTC
CASSDSGLAGGHEQFF
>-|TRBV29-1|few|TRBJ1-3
TGCAGCGTTGGAGAACAGGCAGGAAACACCATATATTTT
CSVGEQAGNTIYF
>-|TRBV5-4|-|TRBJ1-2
TGTGCCAGCAGTTTCCAACAGGGAGAGCGTGGCTACACCTTC
CASSFQQGERGYTF
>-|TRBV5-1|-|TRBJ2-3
TGCGCCAGCAGCTTAAGCTCTAGCACAGATACGCAGTATTTT
CASSLSSSTDTQYF
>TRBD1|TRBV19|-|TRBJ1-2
TGTGCCAGTAGTACCCGGGACAGGGATGTATACGGCTACACCTTC
CASSTRDRDVYGYTF
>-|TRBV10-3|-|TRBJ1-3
TGTGCCATCAGTGAGTCTCACTCTGGAAACACCATATATTTT
CAISESHSGNTIYF
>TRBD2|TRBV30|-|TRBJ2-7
TGTGCCTGGAGTGTCCAGCGGGGAACTTACGAGCAGTACTTC
CAWSVQRGTYEQYF
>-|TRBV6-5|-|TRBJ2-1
TGTGCCAGCAGTTACGCGGCGGGGTACAATGAGCAGTTCTTC
CASSYAAGYNEQFF
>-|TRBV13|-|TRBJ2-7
TGTGCCAGCACCCTCCGGGGCTCCTACGAGCAGTACTTC
CASTLRGSYEQYF
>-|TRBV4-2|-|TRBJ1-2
TGTGCCAGCAGCCAGTCGAACGCCAGGGACTATGGCTACACCTTC
CASSQSNARDYGYTF
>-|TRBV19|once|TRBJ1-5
TGTGCCTCGGGGGGGTATAGCAATCAGCCCCAGCATTTT
CASGGYSNQPQHF
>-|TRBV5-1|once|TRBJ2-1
TGCGCCAGCAGCTTGGTAGTCCAGGGTAATGAGCAGTTCTTC
CASSLVVQGNEQFF
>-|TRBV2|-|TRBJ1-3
TGTGCCAGCAGTGTAACAGGCTCTGGAAACACCATATATTTT
CASSVTGSGNTIYF